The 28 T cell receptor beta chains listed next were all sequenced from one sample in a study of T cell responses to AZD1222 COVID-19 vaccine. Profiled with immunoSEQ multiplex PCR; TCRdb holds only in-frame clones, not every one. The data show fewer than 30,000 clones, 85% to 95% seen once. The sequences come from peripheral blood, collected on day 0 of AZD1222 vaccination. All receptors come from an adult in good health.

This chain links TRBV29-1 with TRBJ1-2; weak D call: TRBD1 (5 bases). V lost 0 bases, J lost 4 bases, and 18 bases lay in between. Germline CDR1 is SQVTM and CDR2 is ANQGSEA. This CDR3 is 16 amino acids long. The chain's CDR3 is CSVEEGGRNRRYGYTF. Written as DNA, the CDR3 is TGCAGCGTTGAAGAGGGGGGTCGGAATAGGCGCTATGGCTACACCTTC.

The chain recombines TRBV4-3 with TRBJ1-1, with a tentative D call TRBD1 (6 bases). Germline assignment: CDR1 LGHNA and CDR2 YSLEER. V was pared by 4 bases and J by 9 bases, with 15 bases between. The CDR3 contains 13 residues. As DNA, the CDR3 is TGCGCCAGCAGCCCCGGGGAGGGGGGTAAAGCTTTCTTT. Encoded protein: CASSPGEGGKAFF.

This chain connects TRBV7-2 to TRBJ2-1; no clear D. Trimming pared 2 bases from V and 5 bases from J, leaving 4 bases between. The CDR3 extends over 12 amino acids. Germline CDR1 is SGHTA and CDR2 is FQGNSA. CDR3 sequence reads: CASSLRNNEQFF. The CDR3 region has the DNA TGTGCCAGCAGCTTACGGAACAATGAGCAGTTCTTC.

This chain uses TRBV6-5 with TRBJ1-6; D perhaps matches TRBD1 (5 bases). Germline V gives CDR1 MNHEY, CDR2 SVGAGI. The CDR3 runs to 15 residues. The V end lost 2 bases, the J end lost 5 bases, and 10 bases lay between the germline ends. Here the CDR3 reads CASSYLGVDNSPLHF. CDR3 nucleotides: TGTGCCAGCAGTTACCTGGGGGTCGATAATTCACCCCTCCACTTT.

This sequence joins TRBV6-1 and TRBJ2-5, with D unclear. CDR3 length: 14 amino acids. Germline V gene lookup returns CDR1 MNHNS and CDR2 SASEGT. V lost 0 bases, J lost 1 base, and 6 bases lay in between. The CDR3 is CASSEAGSQETQYF. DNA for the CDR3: TGTGCCAGCAGTGAAGCAGGGTCCCAAGAGACCCAGTACTTC.

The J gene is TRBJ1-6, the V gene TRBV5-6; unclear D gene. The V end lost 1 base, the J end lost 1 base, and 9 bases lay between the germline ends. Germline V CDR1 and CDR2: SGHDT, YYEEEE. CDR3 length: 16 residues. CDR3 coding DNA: TGTGCCAGCAGCTTGTATTTACCGTCCTATAATTCACCCCTCCACTTT. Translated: CASSLYLPSYNSPLHF.

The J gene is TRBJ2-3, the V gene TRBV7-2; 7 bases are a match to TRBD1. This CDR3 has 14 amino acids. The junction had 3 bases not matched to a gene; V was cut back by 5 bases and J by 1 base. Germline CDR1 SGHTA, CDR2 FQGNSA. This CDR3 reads CASSPGTGTDTQYF. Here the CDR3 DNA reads TGTGCCAGCAGCCCAGGGACAGGCACAGATACGCAGTATTTT.

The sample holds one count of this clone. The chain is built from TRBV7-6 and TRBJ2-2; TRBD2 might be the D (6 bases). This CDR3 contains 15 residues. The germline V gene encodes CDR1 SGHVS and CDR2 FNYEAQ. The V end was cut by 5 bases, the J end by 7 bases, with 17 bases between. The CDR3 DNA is TGTGCCAGCAGCCCTCCGGGACTCGCTGGCGGGGAGCTGTTTTTT. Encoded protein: CASSPPGLAGGELFF.

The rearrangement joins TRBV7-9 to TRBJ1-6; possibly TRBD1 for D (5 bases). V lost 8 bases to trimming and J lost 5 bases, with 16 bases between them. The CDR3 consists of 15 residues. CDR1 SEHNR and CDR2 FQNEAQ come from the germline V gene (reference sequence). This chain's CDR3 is CASREARQNNSPLHF. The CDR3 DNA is TGTGCCAGCCGGGAGGCTCGACAGAATAATTCACCCCTCCACTTT.

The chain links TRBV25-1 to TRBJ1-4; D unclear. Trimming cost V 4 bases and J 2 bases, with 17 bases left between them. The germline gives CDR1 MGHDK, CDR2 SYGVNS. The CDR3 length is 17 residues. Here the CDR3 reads CASSAPYEVGTNEKLFF. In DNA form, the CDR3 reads TGTGCCAGCAGTGCGCCCTATGAGGTCGGGACTAATGAAAAACTGTTTTTT.

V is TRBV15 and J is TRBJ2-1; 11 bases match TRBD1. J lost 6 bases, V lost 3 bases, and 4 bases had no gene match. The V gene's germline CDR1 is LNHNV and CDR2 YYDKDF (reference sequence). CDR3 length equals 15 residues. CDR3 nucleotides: TGTGCCACCAGCAGCCGGGACAGGGGGTTCAATGAGCAGTTCTTC. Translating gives CATSSRDRGFNEQFF.

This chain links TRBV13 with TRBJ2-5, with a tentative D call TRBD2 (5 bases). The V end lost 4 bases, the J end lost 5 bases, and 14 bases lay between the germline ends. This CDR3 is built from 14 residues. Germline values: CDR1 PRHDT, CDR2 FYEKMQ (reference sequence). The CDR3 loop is CASSSKIEGETQYF. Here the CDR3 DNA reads TGTGCCAGCAGCTCGAAAATAGAGGGCGAGACCCAGTACTTC.

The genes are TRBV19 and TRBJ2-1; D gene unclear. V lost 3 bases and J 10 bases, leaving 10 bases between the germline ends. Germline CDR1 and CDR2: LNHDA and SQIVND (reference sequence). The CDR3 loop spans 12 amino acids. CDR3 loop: CASSIPGREQFF. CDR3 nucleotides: TGTGCCAGTAGTATCCCAGGACGCGAGCAGTTCTTC. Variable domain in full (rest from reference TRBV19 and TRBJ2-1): DGGITQSPKYLFRKEGQNVTLSCEQNLNHDAMYWYRQDPGQGLRLIYYSQIVNDFQKGDIAEGYSVSREKKESFPLTVTSAQKNPTAFYLCASSIPGREQFFGPGTRLTVL.

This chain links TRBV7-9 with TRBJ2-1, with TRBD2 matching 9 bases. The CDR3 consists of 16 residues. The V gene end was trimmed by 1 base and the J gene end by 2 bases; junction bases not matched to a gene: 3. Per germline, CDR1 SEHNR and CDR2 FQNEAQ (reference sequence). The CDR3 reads CASSLGGGRAYNEQFF. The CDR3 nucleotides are TGTGCCAGCAGCTTAGGGGGCGGGAGGGCCTACAATGAGCAGTTCTTC. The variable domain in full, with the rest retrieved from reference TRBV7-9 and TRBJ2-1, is DTGVSQNPRHKITKRGQNVTFRCDPISEHNRLYWYRQTLGQGPEFLTYFQNEAQLEKSRLLSDRFSAERPKGSFSTLEIQRTEQGDSAMYLCASSLGGGRAYNEQFFGPGTRLTVL.

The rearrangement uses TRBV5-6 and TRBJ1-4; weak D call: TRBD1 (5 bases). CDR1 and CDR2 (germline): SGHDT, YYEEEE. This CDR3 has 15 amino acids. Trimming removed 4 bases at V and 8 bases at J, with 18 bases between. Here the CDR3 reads CASSTPTENREKLFF. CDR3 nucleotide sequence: TGTGCCAGCAGCACCCCGACAGAGAACCGCGAAAAACTGTTTTTT.

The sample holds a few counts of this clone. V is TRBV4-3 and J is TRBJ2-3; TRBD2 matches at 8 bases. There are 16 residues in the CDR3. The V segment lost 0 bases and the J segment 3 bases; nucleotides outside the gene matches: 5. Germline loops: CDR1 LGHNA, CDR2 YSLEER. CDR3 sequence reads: CASSQDGLAQTDTQYF. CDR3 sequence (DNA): TGCGCCAGCAGCCAAGATGGACTAGCCCAAACAGATACGCAGTATTTT.

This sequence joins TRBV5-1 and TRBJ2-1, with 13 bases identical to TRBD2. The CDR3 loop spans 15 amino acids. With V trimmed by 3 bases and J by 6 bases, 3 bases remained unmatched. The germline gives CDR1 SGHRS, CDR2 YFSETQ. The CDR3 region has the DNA TGCGCCAGCAGCTCGACTAGCGGGGGGCCCAATGAGCAGTTCTTC. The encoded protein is CASSSTSGGPNEQFF.

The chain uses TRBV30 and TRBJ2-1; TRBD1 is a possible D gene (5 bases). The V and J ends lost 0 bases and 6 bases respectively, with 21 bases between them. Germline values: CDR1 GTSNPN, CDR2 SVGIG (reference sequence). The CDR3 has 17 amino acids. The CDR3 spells CAWSVPPSTVTRNEQFF. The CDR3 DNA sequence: TGTGCCTGGAGTGTCCCACCCTCGACAGTGACACGCAATGAGCAGTTCTTC. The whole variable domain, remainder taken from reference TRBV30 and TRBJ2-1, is SQTIHQWPATLVQPVGSPLSLECTVEGTSNPNLYWYRQAAGRGLQLLFYSVGIGQISSEVPQNLSASRPQDRQFILSSKKLLLSDSGFYLCAWSVPPSTVTRNEQFFGPGTRLTVL.

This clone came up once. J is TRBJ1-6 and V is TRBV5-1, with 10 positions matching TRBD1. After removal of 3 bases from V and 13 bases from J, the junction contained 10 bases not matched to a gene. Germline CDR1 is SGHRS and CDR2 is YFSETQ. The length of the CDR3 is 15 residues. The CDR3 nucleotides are TGCGCCAGCAGCTCAAACCCGGGACAGGGGCACCCCCTCCACTTT. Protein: CASSSNPGQGHPLHF. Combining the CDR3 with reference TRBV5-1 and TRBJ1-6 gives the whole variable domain KAGVTQTPRYLIKTRGQQVTLSCSPISGHRSVSWYQQTPGQGLQFLFEYFSETQRNKGNFPGRFSGRQFSNSRSEMNVSTLELGDSALYLCASSSNPGQGHPLHFGNGTRLTVT.

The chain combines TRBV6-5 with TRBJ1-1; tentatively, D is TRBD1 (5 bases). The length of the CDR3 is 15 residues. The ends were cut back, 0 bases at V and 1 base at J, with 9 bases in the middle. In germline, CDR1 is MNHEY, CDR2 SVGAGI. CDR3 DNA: TGTGCCAGCAGTTACTCCTCAGGGAGGAACACTGAAGCTTTCTTT. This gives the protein CASSYSSGRNTEAFF.

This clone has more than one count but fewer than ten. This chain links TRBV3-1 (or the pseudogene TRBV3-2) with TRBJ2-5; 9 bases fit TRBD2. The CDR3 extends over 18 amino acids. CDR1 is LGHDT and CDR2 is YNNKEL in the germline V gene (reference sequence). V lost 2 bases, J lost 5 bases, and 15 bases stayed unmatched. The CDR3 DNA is TGTGCCAGCAGCCAACCCCTAGTGGCGGGAGGGCCTATGGAGACCCAGTACTTC. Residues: CASSQPLVAGGPMETQYF.

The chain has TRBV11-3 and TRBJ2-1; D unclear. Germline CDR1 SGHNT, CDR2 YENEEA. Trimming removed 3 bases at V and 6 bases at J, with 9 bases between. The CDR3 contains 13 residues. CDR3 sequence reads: CASSFESGNEQFF. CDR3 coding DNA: TGTGCCAGCAGCTTTGAATCGGGCAATGAGCAGTTCTTC.

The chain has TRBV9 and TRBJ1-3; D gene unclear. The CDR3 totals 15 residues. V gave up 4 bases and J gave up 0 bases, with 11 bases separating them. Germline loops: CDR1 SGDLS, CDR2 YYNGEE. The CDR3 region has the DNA TGTGCCAGCAGCCCCAGACTGAACTCTGGAAACACCATATATTTT. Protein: CASSPRLNSGNTIYF.

In DNA form, the CDR3 reads TGTGCCACCAGCAGAGATGGCCGGGACAGGGACGGCTACACCTTC. Its translation: CATSRDGRDRDGYTF. The rearrangement uses TRBV15 and TRBJ1-2, with 9 bases matching TRBD1. V dropped 0 bases and J dropped 8; count of bases not matched to a gene: 7. Germline assignment: CDR1 LNHNV and CDR2 YYDKDF (reference sequence). The CDR3 has 15 residues.

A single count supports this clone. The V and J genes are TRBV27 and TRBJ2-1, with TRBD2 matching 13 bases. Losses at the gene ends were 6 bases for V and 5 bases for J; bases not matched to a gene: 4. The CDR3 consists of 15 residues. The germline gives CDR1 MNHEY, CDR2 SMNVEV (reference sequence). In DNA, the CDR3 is TGTGCCAGCAGACGAGGGACTAGCGGGAACAATGAGCAGTTCTTC. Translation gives CASRRGTSGNNEQFF.

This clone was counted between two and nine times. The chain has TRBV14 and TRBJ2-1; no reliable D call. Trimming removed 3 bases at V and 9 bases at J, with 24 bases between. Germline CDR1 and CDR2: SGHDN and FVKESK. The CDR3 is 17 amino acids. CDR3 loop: CASSQNRVPLPLGEQFF. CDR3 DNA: TGTGCCAGCAGCCAGAATAGAGTACCCCTTCCCTTGGGTGAGCAGTTCTTC.

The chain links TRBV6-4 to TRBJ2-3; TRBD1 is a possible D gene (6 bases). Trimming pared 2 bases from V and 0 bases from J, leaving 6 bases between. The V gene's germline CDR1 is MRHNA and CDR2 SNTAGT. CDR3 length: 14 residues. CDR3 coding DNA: TGTGCCAGCAGTGACGGGACAAGCACAGATACGCAGTATTTT. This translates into CASSDGTSTDTQYF.

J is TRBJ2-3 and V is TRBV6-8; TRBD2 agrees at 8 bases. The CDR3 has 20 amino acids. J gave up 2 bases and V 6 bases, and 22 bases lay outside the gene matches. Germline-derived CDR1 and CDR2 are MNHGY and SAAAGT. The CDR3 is CASRFLSGGPRKEFTDTQYF. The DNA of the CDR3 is TGTGCCAGCAGATTCCTTTCGGGAGGGCCTCGCAAGGAGTTCACAGATACGCAGTATTTT.